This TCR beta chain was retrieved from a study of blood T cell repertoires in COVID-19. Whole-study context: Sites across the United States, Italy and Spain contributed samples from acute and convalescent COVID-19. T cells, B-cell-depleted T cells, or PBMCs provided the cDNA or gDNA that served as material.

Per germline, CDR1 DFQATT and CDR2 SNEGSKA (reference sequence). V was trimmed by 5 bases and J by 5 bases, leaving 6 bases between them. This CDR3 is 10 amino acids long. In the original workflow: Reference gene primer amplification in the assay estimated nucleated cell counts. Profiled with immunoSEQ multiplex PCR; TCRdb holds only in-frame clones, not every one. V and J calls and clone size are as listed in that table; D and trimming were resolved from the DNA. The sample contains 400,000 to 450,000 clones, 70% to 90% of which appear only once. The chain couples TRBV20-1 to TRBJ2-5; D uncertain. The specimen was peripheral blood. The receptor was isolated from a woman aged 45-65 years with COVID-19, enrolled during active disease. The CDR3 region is CSAYKETQYF. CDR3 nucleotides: TGCAGTGCTTACAAGGAGACCCAGTACTTC.